The 3 T cell receptor beta chains below were found in one sample sequenced in a study of blood T cells in healthy people across ages. A second PCR of 7 to 11 cycles used a sample-barcoded 5' primer and a J-beta primer mix. TCRdb re-called the 5' RACE reads through MiXCR, storing one row per CDR3 protein. The table has some 900,000 distinct CDR3 sequences, roughly 50% seen once; the top ten hold around an eighth. The specimen sequenced was blood. These receptors all come from a man under 40 in good health.

The chain recombines TRBV7-9 with TRBJ2-1; 8 bases are a match to TRBD1. Germline-derived CDR1 and CDR2 are SEHNR and FQNEAQ (reference sequence). This CDR3 contains 14 residues. The trim removed 6 bases at V and 2 bases at J, leaving 3 bases unmatched. The CDR3 reads CASSGQGPYNEQFF. DNA of the CDR3: TGTGCCAGCAGTGGACAGGGACCCTACAATGAGCAGTTCTTC. Variable domain in full (rest from reference TRBV7-9 and TRBJ2-1): DTGVSQNPRHKITKRGQNVTFRCDPISEHNRLYWYRQTLGQGPEFLTYFQNEAQLEKSRLLSDRFSAERPKGSFSTLEIQRTEQGDSAMYLCASSGQGPYNEQFFGPGTRLTVL.

This chain links TRBV3-1 with TRBJ2-6; D unclear. CDR1 is LGHDT, CDR2 YNNKEL, per germline (reference sequence). The ends were cut back, 5 bases at V and 0 bases at J, with 14 bases in the middle. The length of the CDR3 is 17 residues. CDR3 loop: CASSAVWISSGANVLTF. In nucleotides, the CDR3 is TGTGCCAGCAGCGCGGTCTGGATAAGCTCTGGGGCCAACGTCCTGACTTTC. The complete variable domain, with remaining parts taken from reference TRBV3-1 and TRBJ2-6, reads DTAVSQTPKYLVTQMGNDKSIKCEQNLGHDTMYWYKQDSKKFLKIMFSYNNKELIINETVPNRFSPKSPDKAHLNLHINSLELGDSAVYFCASSAVWISSGANVLTFGAGSRLTVL.

This rearrangement joins TRBV28 to TRBJ2-7, with 9 positions matching TRBD2. The CDR3 covers 15 residues. V was clipped by 6 bases and J by 7 bases; unmatched bases: 13. Per the germline V gene, CDR1 is MDHEN and CDR2 is SYDVKM. In DNA, the CDR3 is TGTGCCAGCAGACTCATAGCGGGAGTGGTAGATGAGCAGTACTTC. Translation: CASRLIAGVVDEQYF.